This T cell receptor (beta chain) was observed in a study of early T cells in non-severe SARS-CoV-2 infection. Across the study: Bulk RNA taken from unsorted whole blood was sequenced, leaving chains unpaired.

Regarding the study as a whole: Using VDJdb, the matching emphasized anti-spike CD8 responses while missing private and CD4 specificities.

Tagging with unique molecular identifiers was applied to individual cDNA molecules. TCRdb reanalysed the 5' RACE reads using MiXCR and keeps one entry per CDR3 protein. The sample holds around 82,000 distinct CDR3 sequences, roughly 14% seen once. About this clonotype itself: As yet, its antigen is unknown.

The V gene's germline CDR1 is SGHNT and CDR2 YYREEE (reference sequence). The CDR3 runs 13 residues. V was shortened by 4 bases and J by 4 bases, with 12 bases between the two germline ends. V usage is TRBV5-4 and J usage is TRBJ2-7; D is perhaps TRBD2 (5 bases). The sample taken for sequencing was whole blood. The clonotype was recovered from an adult who was a healthcare worker with PCR-confirmed SARS-CoV-2 infection or an uninfected control (not recorded which). The DNA of the CDR3 is TGTGCCAGCAGCACCGGGAACGCTTACGAGCAGTACGTC. Protein product: CASSTGNAYEQYV.